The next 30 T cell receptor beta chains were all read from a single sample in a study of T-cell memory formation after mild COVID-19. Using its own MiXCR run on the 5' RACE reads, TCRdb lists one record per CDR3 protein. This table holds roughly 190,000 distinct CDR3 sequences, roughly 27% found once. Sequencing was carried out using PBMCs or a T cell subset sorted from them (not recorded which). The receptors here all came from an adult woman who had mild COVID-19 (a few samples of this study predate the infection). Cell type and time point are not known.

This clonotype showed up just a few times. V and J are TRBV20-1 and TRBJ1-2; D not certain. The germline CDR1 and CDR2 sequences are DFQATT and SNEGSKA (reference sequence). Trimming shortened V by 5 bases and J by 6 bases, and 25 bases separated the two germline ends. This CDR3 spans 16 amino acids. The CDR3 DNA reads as TGCAGTGCTTCGACGGAGACGGGAGATCGGGCCAATGGCTACACCTTC. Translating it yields CSASTETGDRANGYTF.

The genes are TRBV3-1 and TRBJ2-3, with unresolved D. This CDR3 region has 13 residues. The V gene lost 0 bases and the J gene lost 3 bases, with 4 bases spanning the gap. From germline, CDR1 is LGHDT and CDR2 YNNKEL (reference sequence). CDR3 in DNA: TGTGCCAGCAGCCAAGATATGACAGATACGCAGTATTTT. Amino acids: CASSQDMTDTQYF.

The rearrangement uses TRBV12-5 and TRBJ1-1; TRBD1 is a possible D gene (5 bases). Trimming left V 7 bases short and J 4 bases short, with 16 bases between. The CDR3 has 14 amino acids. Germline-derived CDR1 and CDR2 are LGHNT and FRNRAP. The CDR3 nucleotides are TGTGCTAGTGCCCCAGGGTCGTCCAGCACTGAAGCTTTCTTT. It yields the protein CASAPGSSSTEAFF.

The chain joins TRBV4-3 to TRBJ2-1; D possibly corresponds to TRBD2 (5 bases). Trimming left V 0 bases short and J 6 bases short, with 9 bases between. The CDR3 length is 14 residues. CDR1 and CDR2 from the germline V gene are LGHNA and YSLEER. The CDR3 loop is CASSQEATINEQFF. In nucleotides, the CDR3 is TGCGCCAGCAGCCAAGAAGCGACTATCAATGAGCAGTTCTTC.

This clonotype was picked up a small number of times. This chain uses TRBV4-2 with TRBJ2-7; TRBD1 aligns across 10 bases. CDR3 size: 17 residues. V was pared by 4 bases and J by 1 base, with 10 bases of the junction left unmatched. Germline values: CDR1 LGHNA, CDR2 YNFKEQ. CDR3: CASSPPTGQGRSYEQYF. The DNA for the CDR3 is TGTGCCAGCAGCCCCCCAACGGGACAGGGGAGATCCTACGAGCAGTACTTC.

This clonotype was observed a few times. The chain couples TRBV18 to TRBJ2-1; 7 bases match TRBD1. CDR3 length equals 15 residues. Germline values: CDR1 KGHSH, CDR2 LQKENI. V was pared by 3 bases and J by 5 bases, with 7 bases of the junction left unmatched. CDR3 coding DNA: TGTGCCAGCTCACCGGGGACAACAGGGGACAATGAGCAGTTCTTC. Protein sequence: CASSPGTTGDNEQFF.

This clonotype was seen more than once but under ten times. CDR3 in DNA: TGTGCCAGCAGCTTAGCGAAAGGACGGTACAATGAGCAGTTCTTC. Residues: CASSLAKGRYNEQFF. The chain carries TRBV7-9 and TRBJ2-1; D ambiguous. Germline assignment: CDR1 SEHNR and CDR2 FQNEAQ (reference sequence). The CDR3 has 15 residues. V shed 0 bases and J shed 4 bases, with 10 bases lying between them.

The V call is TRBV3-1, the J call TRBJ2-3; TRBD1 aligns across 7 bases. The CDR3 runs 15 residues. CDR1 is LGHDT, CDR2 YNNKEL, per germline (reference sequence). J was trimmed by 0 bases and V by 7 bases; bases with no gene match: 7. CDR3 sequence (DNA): TGTGCCAGCACCTCGGGGACAGCTAGCACAGATACGCAGTATTTT. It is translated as CASTSGTASTDTQYF.

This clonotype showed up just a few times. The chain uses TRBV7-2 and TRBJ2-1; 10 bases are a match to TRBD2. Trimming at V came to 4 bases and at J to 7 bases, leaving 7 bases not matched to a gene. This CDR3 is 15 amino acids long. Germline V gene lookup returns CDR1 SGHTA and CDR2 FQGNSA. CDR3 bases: TGTGCCAGCAGCTCTCTAGCGGGAGTGGGGAATGAGCAGTTCTTC. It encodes CASSSLAGVGNEQFF. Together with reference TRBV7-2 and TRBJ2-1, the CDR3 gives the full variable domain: GAGVSQSPSNKVTEKGKDVELRCDPISGHTALYWYRQSLGQGLEFLIYFQGNSAPDKSGLPSDRFSAERTGGSVSTLTIQRTQQEDSAVYLCASSSLAGVGNEQFFGPGTRLTVL.

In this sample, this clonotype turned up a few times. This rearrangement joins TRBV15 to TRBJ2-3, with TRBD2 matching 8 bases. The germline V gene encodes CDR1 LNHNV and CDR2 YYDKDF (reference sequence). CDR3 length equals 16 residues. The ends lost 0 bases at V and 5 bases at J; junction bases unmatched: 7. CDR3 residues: CATSREPAGAVDTQYF. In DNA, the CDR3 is TGTGCCACCAGCAGAGAGCCAGCGGGAGCTGTAGATACGCAGTATTTT.

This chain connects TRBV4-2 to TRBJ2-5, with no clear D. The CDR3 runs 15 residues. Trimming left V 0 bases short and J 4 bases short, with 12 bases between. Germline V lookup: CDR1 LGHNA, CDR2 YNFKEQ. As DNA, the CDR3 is TGTGCCAGCAGCCAAGACCGCCTCCGCAGAGAGACCCAGTACTTC. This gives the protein CASSQDRLRRETQYF.

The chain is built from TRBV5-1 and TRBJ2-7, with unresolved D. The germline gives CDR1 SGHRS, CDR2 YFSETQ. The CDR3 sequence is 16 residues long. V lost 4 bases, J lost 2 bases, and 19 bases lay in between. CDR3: CASSPDSARSAYEQYF. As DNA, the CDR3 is TGCGCCAGCAGCCCAGATTCGGCTCGCTCCGCCTACGAGCAGTACTTC.

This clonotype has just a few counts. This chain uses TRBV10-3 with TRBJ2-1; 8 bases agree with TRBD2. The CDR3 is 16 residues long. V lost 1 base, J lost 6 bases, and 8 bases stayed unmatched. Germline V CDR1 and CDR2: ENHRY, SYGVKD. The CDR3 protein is CAISEYVRGTSNEQFF. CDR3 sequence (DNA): TGTGCCATCAGTGAGTACGTGCGCGGGACTAGCAATGAGCAGTTCTTC.

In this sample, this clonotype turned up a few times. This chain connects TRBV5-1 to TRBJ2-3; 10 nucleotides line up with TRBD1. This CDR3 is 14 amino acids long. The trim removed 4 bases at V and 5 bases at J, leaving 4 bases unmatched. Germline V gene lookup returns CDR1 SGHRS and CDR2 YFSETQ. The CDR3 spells CASSRGQGVDTQYF. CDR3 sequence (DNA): TGCGCCAGCAGCCGTGGACAGGGGGTAGATACGCAGTATTTT.

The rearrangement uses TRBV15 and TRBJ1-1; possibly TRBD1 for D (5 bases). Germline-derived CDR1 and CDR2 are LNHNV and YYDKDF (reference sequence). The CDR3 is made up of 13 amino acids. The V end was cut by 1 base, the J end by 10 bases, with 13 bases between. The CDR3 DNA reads TGTGCCACCAGCAGAGGCACGGCGGGGCCAGCTTTCTTT. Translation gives CATSRGTAGPAFF.

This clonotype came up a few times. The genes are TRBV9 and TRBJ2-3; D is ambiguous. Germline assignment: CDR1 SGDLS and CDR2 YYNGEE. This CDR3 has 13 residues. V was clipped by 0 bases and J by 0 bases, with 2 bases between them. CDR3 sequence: CASSVGSTDTQYF. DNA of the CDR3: TGTGCCAGCAGCGTAGGAAGCACAGATACGCAGTATTTT.

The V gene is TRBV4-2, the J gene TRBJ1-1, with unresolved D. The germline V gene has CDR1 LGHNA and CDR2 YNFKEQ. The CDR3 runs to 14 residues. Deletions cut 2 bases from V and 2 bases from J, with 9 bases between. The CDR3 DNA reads TGTGCCAGCAGCCAATCACACAGTAACACTGAAGCTTTCTTT. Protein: CASSQSHSNTEAFF.

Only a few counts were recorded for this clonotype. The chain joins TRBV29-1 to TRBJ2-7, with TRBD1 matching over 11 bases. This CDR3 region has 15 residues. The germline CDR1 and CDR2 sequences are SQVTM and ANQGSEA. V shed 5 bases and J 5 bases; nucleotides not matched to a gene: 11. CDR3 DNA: TGCAGCGTTCGCTCTCCGGGACAGGGGGACGACGAGCAGTACTTC. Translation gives CSVRSPGQGDDEQYF.

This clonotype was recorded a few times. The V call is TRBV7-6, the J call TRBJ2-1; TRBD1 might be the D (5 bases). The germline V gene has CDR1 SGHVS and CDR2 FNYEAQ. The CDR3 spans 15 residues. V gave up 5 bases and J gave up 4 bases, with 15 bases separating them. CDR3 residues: CASSRSRGVYNEQFF. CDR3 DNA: TGTGCCAGCAGCCGTTCTAGGGGTGTTTACAATGAGCAGTTCTTC. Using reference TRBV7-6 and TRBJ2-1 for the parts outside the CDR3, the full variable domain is GAGVSQSPRYKVTKRGQDVALRCDPISGHVSLYWYRQALGQGPEFLTYFNYEAQQDKSGLPNDRFSAERPEGSISTLTIQRTEQRDSAMYRCASSRSRGVYNEQFFGPGTRLTVL.

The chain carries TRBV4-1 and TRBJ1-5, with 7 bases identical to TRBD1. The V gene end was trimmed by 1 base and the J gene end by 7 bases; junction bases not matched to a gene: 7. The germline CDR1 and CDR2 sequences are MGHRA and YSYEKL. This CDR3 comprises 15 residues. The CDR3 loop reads CASSQGSSGGQPQHF. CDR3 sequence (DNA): TGCGCCAGCAGCCAAGGTTCTTCAGGGGGACAGCCCCAGCATTTT.

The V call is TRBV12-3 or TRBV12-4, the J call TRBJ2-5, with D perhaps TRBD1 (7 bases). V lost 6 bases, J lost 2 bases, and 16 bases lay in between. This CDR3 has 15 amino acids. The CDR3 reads CASSPGGWQQETQYF. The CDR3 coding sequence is TGTGCCAGCAGCCCAGGGGGGTGGCAACAAGAGACCCAGTACTTC.

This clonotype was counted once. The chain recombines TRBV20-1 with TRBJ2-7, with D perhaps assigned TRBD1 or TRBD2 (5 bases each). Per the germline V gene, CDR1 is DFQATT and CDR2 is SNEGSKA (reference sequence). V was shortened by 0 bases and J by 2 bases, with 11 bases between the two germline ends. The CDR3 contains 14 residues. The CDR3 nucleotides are TGCAGTGCTAGAGAGGAGAGGGGCCCCTACGAGCAGTACTTC. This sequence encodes CSAREERGPYEQYF.

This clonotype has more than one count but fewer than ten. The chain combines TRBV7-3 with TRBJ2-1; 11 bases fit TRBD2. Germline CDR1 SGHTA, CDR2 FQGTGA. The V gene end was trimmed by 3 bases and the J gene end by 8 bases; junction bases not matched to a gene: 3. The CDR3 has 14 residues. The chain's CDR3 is CASSFSSGGHEQFF. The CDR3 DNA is TGTGCCAGCAGCTTTTCTAGCGGGGGGCATGAGCAGTTCTTC.

The CDR3 DNA follows: TGTGCCAGCAGCTCAGGGAGGGGAGCCGGGGAGCTGTTTTTT. Its protein is CASSSGRGAGELFF. The V call is TRBV11-2, the J call TRBJ2-2; TRBD2 matches at 7 bases. Looked up from germline, CDR1 is SGHAT and CDR2 is FQNNGV. The CDR3 length is 14 residues. The junction had 5 bases not matched to a gene; V was cut back by 4 bases and J by 6 bases.

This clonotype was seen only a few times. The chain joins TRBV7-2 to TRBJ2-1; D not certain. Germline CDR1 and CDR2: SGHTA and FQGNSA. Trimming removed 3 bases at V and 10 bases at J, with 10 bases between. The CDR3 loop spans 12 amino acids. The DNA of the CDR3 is TGTGCCAGCAGCTTTCTAGGTACCGAGCAGTTCTTC. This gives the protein CASSFLGTEQFF.

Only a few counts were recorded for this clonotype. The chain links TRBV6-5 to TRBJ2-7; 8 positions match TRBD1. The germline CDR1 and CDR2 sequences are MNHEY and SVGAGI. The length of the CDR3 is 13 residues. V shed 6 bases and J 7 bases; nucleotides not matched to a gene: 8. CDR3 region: CASRDRALGEQYF. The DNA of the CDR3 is TGTGCCAGCAGGGACAGGGCGCTTGGAGAGCAGTACTTC.

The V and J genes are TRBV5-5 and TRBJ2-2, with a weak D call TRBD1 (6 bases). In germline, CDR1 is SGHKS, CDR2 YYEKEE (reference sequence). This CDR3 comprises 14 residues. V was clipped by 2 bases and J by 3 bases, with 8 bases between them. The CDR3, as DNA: TGTGCCAGCAGCTTTCAGGGGCACACCGGGGAGCTGTTTTTT. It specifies CASSFQGHTGELFF. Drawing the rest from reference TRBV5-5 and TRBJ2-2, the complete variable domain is DAGVTQSPTHLIKTRGQQVTLRCSPISGHKSVSWYQQVLGQGPQFIFQYYEKEERGRGNFPDRFSARQFPNYSSELNVNALLLGDSALYLCASSFQGHTGELFFGEGSRLTVL.

The CDR3 DNA reads TGCGCCAGCAGCCACCCGGGACAGGGGGCGAATGAGCAGTTCTTC. The encoded protein is CASSHPGQGANEQFF. The chain combines TRBV5-1 with TRBJ2-1; 12 bases line up with TRBD1. The CDR3 extends over 15 amino acids. Germline CDR1 and CDR2: SGHRS and YFSETQ. With V trimmed by 4 bases and J by 7 bases, 6 bases remained unmatched.

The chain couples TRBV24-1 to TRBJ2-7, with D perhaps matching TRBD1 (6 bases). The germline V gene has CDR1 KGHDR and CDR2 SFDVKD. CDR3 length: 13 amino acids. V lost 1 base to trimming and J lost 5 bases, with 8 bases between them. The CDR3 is CATSDFTGNEQYF. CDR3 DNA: TGTGCCACCAGTGATTTTACAGGGAACGAGCAGTACTTC.

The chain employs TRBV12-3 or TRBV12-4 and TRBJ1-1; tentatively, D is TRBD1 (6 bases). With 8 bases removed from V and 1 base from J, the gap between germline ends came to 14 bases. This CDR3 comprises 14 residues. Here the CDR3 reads CASGPAGENTEAFF. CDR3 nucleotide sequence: TGTGCCAGCGGCCCGGCAGGGGAGAACACTGAAGCTTTCTTT.